The 7 T cell receptor beta chains in this list originate from one sample, sequenced in a study of CD8+ T cells in alopecia areata. Treatment described: oral pan-JAK inhibitor, 5-10 mg twice daily. cDNA reverse transcribed from extracted RNA served as the sequencing template. The assay was immunoSEQ multiplex PCR, and TCRdb's table has in-frame clones only and misses some. This sample yields 150,000 to 200,000 clones, of which around 64% are seen a single time; about 1.3% belongs to the top ten. The starting material was CD4+ T cells sorted from blood, obtained around week 49, from a patient treated with tofacitinib. The origin of the receptors is a human donor with alopecia areata.

This clone turned up a few times. The genes are TRBV7-6 and TRBJ1-1, with TRBD1 as a possible D gene (5 bases). CDR1 is SGHVS, CDR2 FNYEAQ, per germline. Trimming took off 2 bases at V and 0 bases at J, with 10 bases between the two ends. This CDR3 contains 15 residues. The CDR3 sequence: CASSLMGEMNTEAFF. Here the CDR3 DNA reads TGTGCCAGCAGCTTAATGGGGGAGATGAACACTGAAGCTTTCTTT. Full variable domain (remainder filled in from reference TRBV7-6 and TRBJ1-1): GAGVSQSPRYKVTKRGQDVALRCDPISGHVSLYWYRQALGQGPEFLTYFNYEAQQDKSGLPNDRFSAERPEGSISTLTIQRTEQRDSAMYRCASSLMGEMNTEAFFGQGTRLTVV.

V usage is TRBV9 and J usage is TRBJ2-2; 7 bases fit TRBD1. The germline V gene encodes CDR1 SGDLS and CDR2 YYNGEE. V dropped 3 bases and J dropped 3; count of bases not matched to a gene: 5. The CDR3 spans 15 residues. Here the CDR3 reads CASSGGDSYTGELFF. In DNA form, the CDR3 reads TGTGCCAGCAGCGGAGGGGACAGCTACACCGGGGAGCTGTTTTTT.

This chain joins TRBV5-1 and TRBJ2-5, with 8 bases matching TRBD1. This CDR3 region has 13 residues. The germline V gene has CDR1 SGHRS and CDR2 YFSETQ. Losses at the gene ends were 3 bases for V and 5 bases for J; bases not matched to a gene: 3. CDR3 in DNA: TGCGCCAGCAGCTGGCGGACAGGGGAGACCCAGTACTTC. Its protein is CASSWRTGETQYF.

V gene TRBV2 combines with J gene TRBJ2-1; no clear D gene. The V gene's germline CDR1 is SNHLY and CDR2 FYNNEI. This CDR3 region has 14 residues. The V end was cut by 3 bases, the J end by 3 bases, with 9 bases between. The CDR3 DNA sequence: TGTGCCAGCAGTGATCAAGCTAGCTACAATGAGCAGTTCTTC. Encoded protein: CASSDQASYNEQFF. Looking up the rest from reference TRBV2 and TRBJ2-1 gives the full variable domain: EPEVTQTPSHQVTQMGQEVILRCVPISNHLYFYWYRQILGQKVEFLVSFYNNEISEKSEIFDDQFSVERPDGSNFTLKIRSTKLEDSAMYFCASSDQASYNEQFFGPGTRLTVL.

The genes are TRBV4-3 and TRBJ1-1, with unresolved D. This CDR3 region has 14 residues. Germline CDR1 is LGHNA and CDR2 is YSLEER. Trimming shortened V by 1 base and J by 1 base, and 7 bases separated the two germline ends. The CDR3 loop reads CASSQAHGNTEAFF. The CDR3 DNA reads as TGCGCCAGCAGCCAAGCTCACGGGAACACTGAAGCTTTCTTT.

The DNA for the CDR3 is TGTGCCTGGAGTCACGGCAGGGTGAATGGCTACACCTTC. This translates into CAWSHGRVNGYTF. The J gene is TRBJ1-2, the V gene TRBV30; maybe TRBD1 (5 bases). The CDR3 contains 13 residues. V lost 2 bases to trimming and J lost 6 bases, with 13 bases between them. Per germline, CDR1 GTSNPN and CDR2 SVGIG (reference sequence).

Comments on this clone: One end of the junction fails to match germline, which may point to a read error. The rearrangement links TRBV6-1 to TRBJ2-3; TRBD1 aligns across 7 bases. Germline CDR1 MNHNS, CDR2 SASEGT. The CDR3 is made up of 14 amino acids. CDR3 residues: CASGDRESTDTQYF. CDR3 DNA: TGTGCCAGCGGTGACAGGGAAAGCACAGATACGCAGTATTTT.